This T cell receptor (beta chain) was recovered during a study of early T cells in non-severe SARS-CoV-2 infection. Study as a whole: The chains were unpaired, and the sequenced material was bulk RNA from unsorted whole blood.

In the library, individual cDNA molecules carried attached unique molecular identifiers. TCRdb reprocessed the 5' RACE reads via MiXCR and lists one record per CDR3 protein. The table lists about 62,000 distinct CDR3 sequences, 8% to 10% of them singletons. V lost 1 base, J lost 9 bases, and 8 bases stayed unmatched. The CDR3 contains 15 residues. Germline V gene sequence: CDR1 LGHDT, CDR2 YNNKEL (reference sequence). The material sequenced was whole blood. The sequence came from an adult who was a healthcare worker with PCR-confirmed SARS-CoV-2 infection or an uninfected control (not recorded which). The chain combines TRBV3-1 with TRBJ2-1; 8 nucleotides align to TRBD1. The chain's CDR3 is CASSQVGQGGAEQFF. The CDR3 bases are TGTGCCAGCAGCCAAGTAGGACAGGGAGGAGCTGAGCAGTTCTTC.